This TCR beta chain emerged from a study of cytomegalovirus exposure and HLA in healthy donors. The wider study: Later analysis reported that the roughly 120 validation repertoires shared the platform of the 600 to 750 first-cohort repertoires. Overall study findings and caveats: The classifier reportedly diagnosed cytomegalovirus status with high specificity and sensitivity. First-cohort TCR clusters tended to co-occur in the approximately 130 validation repertoires, a later analysis found. The study listed some 160 cytomegalovirus-associated TCR beta chains.

Libraries were prepared by immunoSEQ multiplex PCR; TCRdb keeps only in-frame clonotypes and omits some of them. This sample has 120,000 or so clones; approximately 90% occur once, and the top ten carry 1.5% to 2%. As regards this clone: Its antigen is as yet unknown.

Sequencing was done on a sample of PBMCs. This sequence originates from a young woman in good health and CMV-seronegative.

CDR3 sequence reads: CASSPKTGGGFYGYTF. In DNA form, the CDR3 reads TGTGCCAGTAGCCCAAAGACAGGAGGCGGATTCTATGGCTACACCTTC. The chain combines TRBV19 with TRBJ1-2; weak D call: TRBD1 (6 bases). The V and J ends lost 6 bases and 4 bases respectively, with 21 bases between them. Germline V lookup: CDR1 LNHDA, CDR2 SQIVND (reference sequence). The CDR3 runs 16 residues.